This T cell receptor (beta chain) was recovered during a study of control samples from healthy donors and cancer patients. The ends were cut back, 3 bases at V and 2 bases at J, with 16 bases in the middle. CDR3 size: 16 residues. Germline lookup yields CDR1 SGHTA and CDR2 FQGNSA. Data came from immunoSEQ multiplex PCR; TCRdb stores just in-frame clones and leaves some out. This table holds 95,000 to 150,000 clones, 80% to 90% found once. The chain combines TRBV7-2 with TRBJ1-1; no clear D gene. The receptor was derived from a man aged 50 to 60 in good health. The sequenced material came from blood. The CDR3, as DNA: TGTGCCAGCAGCTTGACTTCCCGGGCGCCTAACACTGAAGCTTTCTTT. This translates into CASSLTSRAPNTEAFF.